Each of the 21 T cell receptor beta chains below was sequenced from the same sample in a study of shared clonotypes between healthy human individuals. TCRdb's copy holds only in-frame clones and misses some; the assay was immunoSEQ multiplex PCR. The sample carries approximately 2.1 million clones, more than 80% recorded once. Specimen: naive CD4+ T cells from PBMCs. The subset denotes: CD45RA+ positively selected. The receptors derive from a young man in good health. Some clones in this sample may be carry-over from other donors' samples.

This sequence joins TRBV27 and TRBJ1-1; 8 bases match TRBD1. Germline trimming cut 4 bases from V and 1 base from J; bases unmatched to any gene: 5. CDR3 length: 15 amino acids. Per germline, CDR1 MNHEY and CDR2 SMNVEV (reference sequence). The CDR3 DNA reads as TGTGCCAGCAGTTGGCGGGGGACAGGGAACACTGAAGCTTTCTTT. Its translation is CASSWRGTGNTEAFF.

DNA for the CDR3: TGTGCCAGCAGCTTCAGACAGGGTGGGAATGAGCAGTTCTTC. The encoded protein is CASSFRQGGNEQFF. V and J are TRBV7-2 and TRBJ2-1; 7 nucleotides line up with TRBD1. The CDR3 spans 14 residues. Unmatched junction bases numbered 6, after V lost 3 bases and J lost 7 bases. In germline, CDR1 is SGHTA, CDR2 FQGNSA.

V is TRBV2 and J is TRBJ1-2, with 7 bases aligning to TRBD1. With V trimmed by 7 bases and J by 9 bases, 11 bases remained unmatched. Germline loops: CDR1 SNHLY, CDR2 FYNNEI. The CDR3 has 13 amino acids. The CDR3 is CASIQDRDGRYTF. CDR3 DNA: TGTGCCAGCATTCAAGACAGGGACGGGCGCTACACCTTC.

The V call is TRBV7-3, the J call TRBJ1-4; D may be TRBD1 (5 bases). V was clipped by 5 bases and J by 3 bases, with 13 bases between them. Germline loops: CDR1 SGHTA, CDR2 FQGTGA. CDR3 size: 15 residues. This chain's CDR3 is CASSERGQPNEKLFF. The DNA for the CDR3 is TGTGCCAGCAGCGAACGGGGCCAGCCTAATGAAAAACTGTTTTTT.

V is TRBV5-6 and J is TRBJ1-5, with D possibly matching TRBD1 (6 bases). The CDR3 is 16 residues long. Germline V gives CDR1 SGHDT, CDR2 YYEEEE. V dropped 3 bases and J dropped 3 bases, with 16 bases sitting between them. For the CDR3, the DNA is TGTGCCAGCAGCTCAACAGGGTCGTATAACAATCAGCCCCAGCATTTT. It yields the protein CASSSTGSYNNQPQHF.

The chain is built from TRBV5-4 and TRBJ1-3, with D tentatively TRBD1 (5 bases). The CDR3 loop spans 15 amino acids. Trimming shortened V by 0 bases and J by 0 bases, and 7 bases separated the two germline ends. The V gene's germline CDR1 is SGHNT and CDR2 YYREEE (reference sequence). CDR3 sequence: CASSLGTSSGNTIYF. CDR3 coding DNA: TGTGCCAGCAGCTTGGGGACAAGCTCTGGAAACACCATATATTTT. Complete variable domain (other parts from reference TRBV5-4 and TRBJ1-3): ETGVTQSPTHLIKTRGQQVTLRCSSQSGHNTVSWYQQALGQGPQFIFQYYREEENGRGNFPPRFSGLQFPNYSSELNVNALELDDSALYLCASSLGTSSGNTIYFGEGSWLTVV.

Concerning this clone: Other DNA sequences of this sample code for an identical CDR3. This rearrangement joins TRBV6-5 to TRBJ2-5; D is uncertain. The CDR3 contains 12 residues. Germline V gives CDR1 MNHEY, CDR2 SVGAGI. The V end was cut by 2 bases, the J end by 5 bases, with 6 bases between. The CDR3 region is CASSYVGETQYF. In DNA form, the CDR3 reads TGTGCCAGCAGTTACGTGGGGGAGACCCAGTACTTC.

The chain employs TRBV6-6 and TRBJ1-6; 8 bases align to TRBD1. Trimming removed 6 bases from V and 6 bases from J; junction bases left unmatched: 7. This CDR3 is built from 15 residues. The V gene's germline CDR1 is MNHNY and CDR2 SVGAGI (reference sequence). CDR3 DNA sequence: TGTGCCAGCAGCCCGGTCGGACAGGGTAATTCACCCCTCCACTTT. Translated, it gives CASSPVGQGNSPLHF.

J is TRBJ2-7 and V is TRBV5-4; the D gene could be TRBD1 or TRBD2 (5 bases each). The CDR3 has 15 residues. The V gene's germline CDR1 is SGHNT and CDR2 YYREEE (reference sequence). With 4 bases removed from V and 0 bases from J, the gap between germline ends came to 14 bases. The CDR3 reads CASSGPGRSSYEQYF. In nucleotides, the CDR3 is TGTGCCAGCAGCGGGCCGGGACGCTCCTCCTACGAGCAGTACTTC.

This clone is a singleton in its sample. The chain uses TRBV7-2 and TRBJ2-1; the match to TRBD2 covers 8 bases. Germline-derived CDR1 and CDR2 are SGHTA and FQGNSA. J gave up 9 bases and V 5 bases, and 6 bases lay outside the gene matches. The CDR3 spans 13 residues. CDR3 nucleotide sequence: TGTGCCAGCAGCCCGGGACTAGTGGGTGAGCAGTTCTTC. The encoded protein is CASSPGLVGEQFF.

V and J are TRBV7-8 and TRBJ2-6; D remains unclear. The CDR3 sequence is 14 residues long. Trimming took off 3 bases at V and 0 bases at J, with 3 bases between the two ends. Looked up from germline, CDR1 is SGHVS and CDR2 is FQNEAQ. CDR3 in amino acids: CASSLPSGANVLTF. Written as DNA, the CDR3 is TGTGCCAGCAGCTTGCCCTCTGGGGCCAACGTCCTGACTTTC.

J is TRBJ1-2 and V is TRBV4-2; tentatively, D is TRBD1 (5 bases). The V gene lost 4 bases and the J gene lost 2 bases, with 17 bases spanning the gap. The CDR3 loop spans 16 amino acids. Germline V gene sequence: CDR1 LGHNA, CDR2 YNFKEQ. The CDR3, as DNA: TGTGCCAGCAGCCTCGGCGAGGGACTACCCAACTATGGCTACACCTTC. Translating it yields CASSLGEGLPNYGYTF.

The chain couples TRBV11-2 to TRBJ2-7; 10 positions agree with TRBD2. CDR3 length: 16 amino acids. The V gene end was trimmed by 2 bases and the J gene end by 6 bases; junction bases not matched to a gene: 10. Germline CDR1 is SGHAT and CDR2 is FQNNGV. The CDR3 loop reads CASSLWLAGESGEQYF. CDR3 nucleotides: TGTGCCAGCAGCTTATGGCTAGCGGGAGAGTCGGGCGAGCAGTACTTC.

The chain links TRBV19 to TRBJ2-2, with D tentatively TRBD2 (6 bases). The CDR3 spans 15 residues. V was clipped by 6 bases and J by 1 base, with 12 bases between them. Germline-derived CDR1 and CDR2 are LNHDA and SQIVND (reference sequence). The CDR3 DNA sequence: TGTGCCAGTAGGCCGGGACTGAAGAACACCGGGGAGCTGTTTTTT. Protein product: CASRPGLKNTGELFF.

The gene calls are TRBV28 and TRBJ2-7; TRBD1 matches at 11 bases. Trimming cost V 4 bases and J 6 bases; bases outside gene matches: 2. Germline V gene lookup returns CDR1 MDHEN and CDR2 SYDVKM. The CDR3 runs 13 residues. The CDR3 nucleotides are TGTGCCAGCAGTTGGACAGGGGGCTCCGAGCAGTACTTC. This encodes CASSWTGGSEQYF.

The chain carries TRBV28 and TRBJ1-2; D might be TRBD1 (5 bases). CDR1 and CDR2 (germline): MDHEN, SYDVKM. V was shortened by 4 bases and J by 4 bases, with 10 bases between the two germline ends. The CDR3 is 13 amino acids. CDR3 loop: CASSSSGLYGYTF. The DNA for the CDR3 is TGTGCCAGCAGTTCCTCAGGGCTCTATGGCTACACCTTC.

The rearrangement links TRBV10-3 to TRBJ1-3, with D possibly being TRBD1 (6 bases). Trimming shortened V by 2 bases and J by 2 bases, and 13 bases separated the two germline ends. This CDR3 has 16 residues. The germline V gene has CDR1 ENHRY and CDR2 SYGVKD. For the CDR3, the DNA is TGTGCCATCAGTGAGGACTACAGGGATCCTGGAAACACCATATATTTT. This encodes CAISEDYRDPGNTIYF.

The chain combines TRBV1 with TRBJ2-2; the tabulated D call, TRBD1, remains unverified against the DNA. TRBV1 is recorded as a pseudogene. The CDR3 contains 18 residues. CDR3 amino acids: CTSSQEGRTGGCTGELFF. In DNA form, the CDR3 reads TGCACCAGCAGCCAAGAAGGCCGGACAGGGGGTTGCACCGGGGAGCTGTTTTTT.

As for this clone: In the same sample, other DNA sequences code for this CDR3. The V and J genes are TRBV5-1 and TRBJ2-5; no clear D. CDR3 length: 14 amino acids. Germline CDR1 is SGHRS and CDR2 is YFSETQ. Trimming stripped 0 bases from V and 5 bases from J, with 11 bases between. The DNA of the CDR3 is TGCGCCAGCAGCTTGGACCTAGTTAGGGAGACCCAGTACTTC. It codes for CASSLDLVRETQYF.

The chain recombines TRBV4-3 with TRBJ2-2; D gene ambiguous. This CDR3 has 13 residues. Trimming stripped 5 bases from V and 6 bases from J, with 10 bases between. Germline assignment: CDR1 LGHNA and CDR2 YSLEER. The CDR3 nucleotides read TGCGCCAGCAGCTCCCACCTCCCCGGGGAGCTGTTTTTT. Translation: CASSSHLPGELFF.

The genes are TRBV5-1 and TRBJ2-4; possible D gene TRBD2, 7 bases. The CDR3 spans 15 residues. Trimming left V 5 bases short and J 8 bases short, with 20 bases between. The germline gives CDR1 SGHRS, CDR2 YFSETQ. CDR3 loop: CASSLTGTNGDIQYF. CDR3 DNA: TGCGCCAGCAGTCTAACAGGGACTAACGGGGACATTCAGTACTTC.